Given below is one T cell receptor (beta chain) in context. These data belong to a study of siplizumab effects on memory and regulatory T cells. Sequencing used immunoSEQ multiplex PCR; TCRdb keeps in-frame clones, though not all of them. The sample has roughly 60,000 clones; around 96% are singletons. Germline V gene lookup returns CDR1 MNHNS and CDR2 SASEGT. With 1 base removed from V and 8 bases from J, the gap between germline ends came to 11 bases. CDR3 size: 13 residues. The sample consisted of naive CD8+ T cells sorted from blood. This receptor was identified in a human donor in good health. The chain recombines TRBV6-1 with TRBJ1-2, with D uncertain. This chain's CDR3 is CASSEGPTYGYTF. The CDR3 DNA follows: TGTGCCAGCAGTGAAGGCCCCACTTACGGCTACACCTTC.